This is a list of T cell receptor beta chains from one sample in a study of blood T cells in healthy people across ages. TCRdb redid the calling of the 5' RACE reads with MiXCR, one entry per CDR3 protein. The sample has some 900,000 distinct CDR3 sequences, around 48% seen once. Sample: blood. Receptors were obtained from a man between 25 and 39 years old in good health. Each CDR3 is given with its conserved first and last residue. Expanded clones are given a class, and other clones once, few, many or no size at all.

j_call	v_call	cdr3_length	clone_size	cdr3_aa
TRBJ2-7	TRBV28	16	-	CASSSPRTGLSYEQYF
TRBJ2-3	TRBV5-5	15	few	CASIDTGQFTDTQYF
TRBJ1-2	TRBV20-1	14	-	CSAQTATDIDGYTF
TRBJ2-3	TRBV9	18	-	CASSVGGLAGSSTDTQYF
TRBJ2-2	TRBV7-2	14	-	CASSFGPESGELFF
TRBJ2-5	TRBV5-5	14	-	CASSPLAGGREQYF
TRBJ2-2	TRBV12-3/TRBV12-4	15	once	CASKDNGQNTGELFF
TRBJ2-3	TRBV20-1	16	-	CSASSVDSESTDTQYF
TRBJ2-3	TRBV12-3/TRBV12-4	13	-	CASSKLRGDTQYF
TRBJ2-1	TRBV3-1	13	-	CASSQDPIRGEFF
TRBJ1-2	TRBV29-1	13	-	CSVGAGGDYGYTF
TRBJ2-3	TRBV20-1	15	many	CSARRPQGGSDTQYF
TRBJ2-7	TRBV28	14	once	CASSGTNSLHEQYF
TRBJ2-3	TRBV7-2	16	-	CASSPSGRGRADTQYF
TRBJ2-1	TRBV7-8	15	-	CASSTDRGPYNEQFF
TRBJ2-3	TRBV5-1	16	-	CASSSYLRGSTDTQYF
TRBJ1-2	TRBV29-1	12	-	CSVAQGENGYTF